This entry lists 9 T cell receptor beta chains sequenced from one sample in a study of OX40 agonist ivuxolimab in advanced cancers. Method: immunoSEQ multiplex PCR; TCRdb's copy keeps in-frame clones and lacks some. The top ten clones hold 2.4% of a sample with tens of thousands of clones, about four fifths of them seen once. This specimen was CD4+ or CD8+ T cells sorted from blood, taken in a trial of the OX40 agonist ivuxolimab. Receptors originate from an adult with an advanced solid tumor such as melanoma, head and neck, liver or kidney cancer.

A single count supports this clone. The chain links TRBV2 to TRBJ1-2; D perhaps matches TRBD1 (6 bases). Trimming left V 5 bases short and J 5 bases short, with 18 bases between. CDR1 is SNHLY, CDR2 FYNNEI, per germline. This CDR3 is built from 15 residues. CDR3 coding DNA: TGTGCCAGCAGTACCCCCCCCGGGACACATTATGGCTACACCTTC. This codes for CASSTPPGTHYGYTF.

V usage is TRBV28 and J usage is TRBJ2-3; 8 nucleotides match TRBD2. The CDR3 sequence is 16 residues long. The ends lost 6 bases at V and 5 bases at J; junction bases unmatched: 13. CDR1 and CDR2 from the germline V gene are MDHEN and SYDVKM. As DNA, the CDR3 is TGTGCCAGCAGCTCCCCGGGCGGGGGGAAGGTAGATACGCAGTATTTT. It specifies CASSSPGGGKVDTQYF. Looking up the rest from reference TRBV28 and TRBJ2-3 gives the full variable domain: DVKVTQSSRYLVKRTGEKVFLECVQDMDHENMFWYRQDPGLGLRLIYFSYDVKMKEKGDIPEGYSVSREKKERFSLILESASTNQTSMYLCASSSPGGGKVDTQYFGPGTRLTVL.

V gene TRBV28 combines with J gene TRBJ1-1; D not certain. V was shortened by 1 base and J by 1 base, with 13 bases between the two germline ends. Germline CDR1 reads MDHEN; CDR2 reads SYDVKM. The CDR3 extends over 16 amino acids. The CDR3 loop is CASSLYAPGRNTEAFF. In DNA, the CDR3 is TGTGCCAGCAGTTTATATGCCCCGGGCCGGAACACTGAAGCTTTCTTT.

This rearrangement joins TRBV6-5 to TRBJ1-2, with D unresolved. The germline gives CDR1 MNHEY, CDR2 SVGAGI. The CDR3 extends over 16 amino acids. V lost 0 bases, J lost 2 bases, and 13 bases lay in between. DNA of the CDR3: TGTGCCAGCAGTTACTCGCTCAGCGGTGCCAACTATGGCTACACCTTC. It yields the protein CASSYSLSGANYGYTF.

The chain links TRBV2 to TRBJ2-7; 8 bases fit TRBD1. Germline assignment: CDR1 SNHLY and CDR2 FYNNEI. Trimming took 6 bases from V and 0 from J; bases not matched to a gene: 1. The CDR3 spans 13 residues. The chain's CDR3 is CASRGQGSYEQYF. In nucleotides, the CDR3 is TGTGCCAGCAGAGGACAGGGCTCCTACGAGCAGTACTTC.

This chain uses TRBV6-5 with TRBJ1-1, with D possibly TRBD1 on 5 matching bases. Per germline, CDR1 MNHEY and CDR2 SVGAGI. Trimming shortened V by 2 bases and J by 3 bases, and 10 bases separated the two germline ends. The CDR3 is made up of 14 amino acids. CDR3 sequence reads: CASSYGQGYTEAFF. The CDR3 DNA follows: TGTGCCAGCAGTTACGGTCAGGGATACACTGAAGCTTTCTTT.

The J gene is TRBJ2-1, the V gene TRBV5-6; perhaps TRBD1 as D (5 bases). CDR1 is SGHDT, CDR2 YYEEEE, per germline. This CDR3 is built from 15 residues. Trimming pared 1 base from V and 5 bases from J, leaving 13 bases between. CDR3 residues: CASSLFRAVHNEQFF. As DNA, the CDR3 is TGTGCCAGCAGCTTGTTCAGGGCGGTCCACAATGAGCAGTTCTTC.

This clone was found a few times. V usage is TRBV15 and J usage is TRBJ2-1; D possibly uses TRBD1 or TRBD2 (6 bases each). The V end was cut by 0 bases, the J end by 2 bases, with 14 bases between. This CDR3 has 17 amino acids. Looked up from germline, CDR1 is LNHNV and CDR2 is YYDKDF (reference sequence). The CDR3 region has the DNA TGTGCCACCAGCAGAGAATCGGCGGGACACGCCTACAATGAGCAGTTCTTC. Translation gives CATSRESAGHAYNEQFF.

The chain carries TRBV27 and TRBJ1-2; tentative D call: TRBD1 (6 bases). CDR3 length: 14 residues. V lost 0 bases, J lost 4 bases, and 9 bases lay in between. The V gene's germline CDR1 is MNHEY and CDR2 SMNVEV (reference sequence). This CDR3 is CASSLSTGFYGYTF. The DNA of the CDR3 is TGTGCCAGCAGTTTATCGACAGGATTCTATGGCTACACCTTC.